Detailed here is one T cell receptor (beta chain). Trimming shortened V by 5 bases and J by 4 bases, and 14 bases separated the two germline ends. The CDR3 length is 14 residues. Germline V gene sequence: CDR1 SGHDT, CDR2 YYEEEE. Original processing notes: Nucleated cell number was recorded as an estimate derived from reference gene primer amplification. The method was immunoSEQ multiplex PCR; TCRdb's version includes in-frame clones alone and lacks a portion of them. For V, J and clone size, that table is used; D and trimming come from the DNA. The profile covers some 200,000 clones, with 80% appearing a single time and 9.5% to 15% taken by the ten largest. This sample was included in a study of blood T cell repertoires in COVID-19. Across the whole study: Specimens from acute and convalescent COVID-19 originated in the United States, Italy and Spain. T cells, B-cell-depleted T cells, or PBMCs supplied cDNA or gDNA.

This chain links TRBV5-6 with TRBJ2-3; the D gene is possibly TRBD1 (6 bases). The receptor comes from a human donor in a cohort sampled during active COVID-19. The sequenced sample consisted of peripheral blood. CDR3 nucleotide sequence: TGTGCCAGCAGACCAGCAGGGGCAGCAGATACGCAGTATTTT. Translating it yields CASRPAGAADTQYF.